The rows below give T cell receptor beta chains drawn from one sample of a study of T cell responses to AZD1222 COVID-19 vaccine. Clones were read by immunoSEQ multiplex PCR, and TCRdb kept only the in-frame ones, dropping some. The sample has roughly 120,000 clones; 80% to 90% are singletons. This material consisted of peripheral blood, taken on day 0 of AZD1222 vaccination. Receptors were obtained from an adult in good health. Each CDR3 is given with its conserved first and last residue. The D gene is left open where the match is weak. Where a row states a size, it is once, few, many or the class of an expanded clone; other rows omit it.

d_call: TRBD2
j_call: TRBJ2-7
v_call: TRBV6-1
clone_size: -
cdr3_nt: TGTGCCAGCAGTGAACTAGCGGGGGCCTCCTACGAGCAGTACTTC
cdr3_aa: CASSELAGASYEQYF

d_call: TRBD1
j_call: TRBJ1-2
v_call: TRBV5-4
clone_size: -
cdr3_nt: TGCGCCAGCAGCTCCCACGACAGGGACCTTGGCTACACCTTC
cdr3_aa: CASSSHDRDLGYTF

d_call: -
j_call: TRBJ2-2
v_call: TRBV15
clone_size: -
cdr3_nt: TGTGCCACCAGCAGAGATGCCCCTCCGTATGGAACCGGGGAGCTGTTTTTT
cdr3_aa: CATSRDAPPYGTGELFF

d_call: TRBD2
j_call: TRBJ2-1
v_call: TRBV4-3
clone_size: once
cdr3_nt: TGCGCCAGCAGCCAAGATCTAGCGGGAGGGTGGGATGAGCAGTTCTTC
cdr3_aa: CASSQDLAGGWDEQFF

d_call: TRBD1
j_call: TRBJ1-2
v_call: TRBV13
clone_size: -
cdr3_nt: TGTGCCAGCAGCATACAGGGGGGGGGCTATGGCTACACCTTC
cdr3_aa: CASSIQGGGYGYTF

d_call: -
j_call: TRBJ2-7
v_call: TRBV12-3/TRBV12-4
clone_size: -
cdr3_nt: TGTGCCAGCAGTTTTCAGGGTTCCTACGAGCAGTACTTC
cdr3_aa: CASSFQGSYEQYF

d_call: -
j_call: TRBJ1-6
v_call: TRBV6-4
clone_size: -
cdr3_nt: TGTGCCAGCAGTGAGGGGCGGAATTCACCCCTCCACTTT
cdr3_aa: CASSEGRNSPLHF

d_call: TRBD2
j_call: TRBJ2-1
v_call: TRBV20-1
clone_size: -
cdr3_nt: TGCAGTGCTAGTCGCGAGGCTAGCGGGAGGAATGAGCAGTTCTTC
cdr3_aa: CSASREASGRNEQFF

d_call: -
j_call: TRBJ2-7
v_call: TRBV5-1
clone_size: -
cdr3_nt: TGCGCCAGCAGCCCACGGACAGCAGACTACGAGCAGTACTTC
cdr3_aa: CASSPRTADYEQYF

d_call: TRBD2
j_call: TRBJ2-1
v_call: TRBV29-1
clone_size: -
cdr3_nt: TGCAGCGCCGGATTAGCGGGACGGTACAATGAGCAGTTCTTC
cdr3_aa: CSAGLAGRYNEQFF

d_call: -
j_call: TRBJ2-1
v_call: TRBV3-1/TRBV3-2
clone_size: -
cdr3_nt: TGTGCCAGCAGCCCCCGGGGGAGCGGCCCTTCCTACAATGAGCAGTTCTTC
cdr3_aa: CASSPRGSGPSYNEQFF

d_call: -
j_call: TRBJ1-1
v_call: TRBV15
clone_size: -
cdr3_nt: TGTGCCACCAGCAGTGGGGCGAACCTGAACACTGAAGCTTTCTTT
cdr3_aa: CATSSGANLNTEAFF

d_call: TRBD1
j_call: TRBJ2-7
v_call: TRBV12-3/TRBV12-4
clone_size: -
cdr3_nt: TGTGCCAGCAGAGTGGGACAGGGGTACGAGCAGTACTTC
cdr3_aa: CASRVGQGYEQYF

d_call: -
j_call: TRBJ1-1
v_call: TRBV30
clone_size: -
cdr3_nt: TGTGCCTGGAATTACGGAGACAGGTTCTTGACTGAAGCTTTCTTT
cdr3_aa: CAWNYGDRFLTEAFF

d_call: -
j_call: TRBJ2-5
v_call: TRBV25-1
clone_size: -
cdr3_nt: TGTGCCAGCAGTCTTTGGCCCCAAGAGACCCAGTACTTC
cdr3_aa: CASSLWPQETQYF

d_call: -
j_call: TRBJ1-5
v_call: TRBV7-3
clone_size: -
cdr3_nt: TGTGCCAGCAGCATCGGAGCTAATCAGCCCCAGCATTTT
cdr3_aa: CASSIGANQPQHF

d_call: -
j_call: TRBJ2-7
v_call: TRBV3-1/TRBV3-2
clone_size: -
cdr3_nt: TGTGCCAGCAGCCAAGATCCGGGGACTCCCTTATACTTC
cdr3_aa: CASSQDPGTPLYF

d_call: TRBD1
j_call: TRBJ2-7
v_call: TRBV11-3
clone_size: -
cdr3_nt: TGTGCCAGCAGCCCCCACAGGGGAACTTACGAGCAGTACTTC
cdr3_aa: CASSPHRGTYEQYF

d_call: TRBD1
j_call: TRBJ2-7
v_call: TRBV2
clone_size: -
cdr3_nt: TGTGCCAGCACCACCGGGACAGGTCGTCGAGAGCAGTACTTC
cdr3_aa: CASTTGTGRREQYF

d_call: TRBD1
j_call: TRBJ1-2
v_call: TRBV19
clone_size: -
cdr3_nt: TGTGCCAGTAGTCTGGGCTCCGGGACAGGGAACGGCTACACCTTC
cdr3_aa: CASSLGSGTGNGYTF

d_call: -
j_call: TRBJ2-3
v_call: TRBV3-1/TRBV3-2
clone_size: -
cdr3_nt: TGTGCCAGCAGCATTGGACAGCTGCAGTATTTT
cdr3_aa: CASSIGQLQYF

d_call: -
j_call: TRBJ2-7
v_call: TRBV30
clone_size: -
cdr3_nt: TGTGCCTGGAGTGTAGCTCAGGGAAGACCTCTACTGGATGAGCAGTACTTC
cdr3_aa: CAWSVAQGRPLLDEQYF

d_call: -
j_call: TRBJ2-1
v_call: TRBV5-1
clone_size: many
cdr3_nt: TGCGCCAGCAGCCCGCTTACCGGTGCCTACAATGAGCAGTTCTTC
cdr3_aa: CASSPLTGAYNEQFF

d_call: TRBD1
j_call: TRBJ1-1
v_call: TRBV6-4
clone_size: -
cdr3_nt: TGTGCCAGCAGTCTAAGGACAGGATGGTCCGCGAGCACTGAAGCTTTCTTT
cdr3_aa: CASSLRTGWSASTEAFF

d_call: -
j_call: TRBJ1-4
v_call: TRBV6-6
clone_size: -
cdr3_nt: TGTGCCAGCAGTTACTGGGCAGCGAGTAATGAAAAACTGTTTTTT
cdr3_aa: CASSYWAASNEKLFF

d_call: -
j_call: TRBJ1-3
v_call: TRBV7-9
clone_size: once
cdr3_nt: TGTGCCAGCAGCTTAGCGGGACGGGCCCCTGGTGGAAACACCATATATTTT
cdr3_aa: CASSLAGRAPGGNTIYF

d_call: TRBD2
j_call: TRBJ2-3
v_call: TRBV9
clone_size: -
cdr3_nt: TGTGCCAGCAGCGTAGCTACGGGGGGGACTAGCTACACAGATACGCAGTATTTT
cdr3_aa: CASSVATGGTSYTDTQYF

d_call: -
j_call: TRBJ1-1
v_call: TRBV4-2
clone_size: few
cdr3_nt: TGTGCCAGCAGCCGGCCGGGGCGTGGGGAAGCTTTCTTT
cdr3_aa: CASSRPGRGEAFF

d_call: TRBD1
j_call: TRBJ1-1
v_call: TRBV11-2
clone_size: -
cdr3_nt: TGTGCCAGCAGCACCAGGGGGCGGGTCACTGAAGCTTTCTTT
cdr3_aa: CASSTRGRVTEAFF